These T cell receptor beta chains were read from a single sample in a study of T cell repertoires in cytomegalovirus infection. From the reads, TCRdb called clonotypes with MiXCR, one entry per CDR3 protein. The sample holds about 920,000 distinct CDR3 sequences, 31% seen once. Their cognate antigens are unknown. The starting material was cultured CD8+ T cells from PBMCs, obtained from culture after CMV antigen stimulation. The receptors stem from a human donor in good health (CMV status not recorded). Some clones in this sample may be carry-over from other donors' samples. Each CDR3 is given with its conserved first and last residue. Each record gives: CDR3 DNA, CDR3 protein, J gene, clone size, D gene, V gene. The D gene is left open where the match is weak. Only part of the rows carry a size: once, few, many, or a class if the clone is expanded.

CDR3nt: TGTGCCAGCAGCCGGACAGGGACTCAGCCCCAGCATTTT; CDR3aa: CASSRTGTQPQHF; j_gene: TRBJ1-5; abundance: many; d_gene: TRBD1; v_gene: TRBV7-8
CDR3nt: TGTGCCAGCAGCTTAGACGAACAAGGCAATCAGCCCCAGCATTTT; CDR3aa: CASSLDEQGNQPQHF; j_gene: TRBJ1-5; abundance: NA; d_gene: NA; v_gene: TRBV7-6
CDR3nt: TGTGCCAGCACCCCCCGGACAGGGGTGAGTGACACTGAAGCTTTCTTT; CDR3aa: CASTPRTGVSDTEAFF; j_gene: TRBJ1-1; abundance: NA; d_gene: TRBD1; v_gene: TRBV9
CDR3nt: TGTGCCAGCAGTGACCGGGACAGGTATATCTCCTATAATTCACCCCTCCACTTT; CDR3aa: CASSDRDRYISYNSPLHF; j_gene: TRBJ1-6; abundance: NA; d_gene: TRBD1; v_gene: TRBV6-1
CDR3nt: TGTGCCAGCAGCTTCCCCCCTGGCCAGCATGCTCAAGAGACCCAGTACTTC; CDR3aa: CASSFPPGQHAQETQYF; j_gene: TRBJ2-5; abundance: NA; d_gene: NA; v_gene: TRBV7-9
CDR3nt: TGTGCCAGCAGTTTTTCCGGGATTGTGGGCACAGATACGCAGTATTTT; CDR3aa: CASSFSGIVGTDTQYF; j_gene: TRBJ2-3; abundance: NA; d_gene: NA; v_gene: TRBV12-3/TRBV12-4
CDR3nt: TGTGCCATCAGCGGGACTAGCGGGGGCACAGATACGCAGTATTTT; CDR3aa: CAISGTSGGTDTQYF; j_gene: TRBJ2-3; abundance: NA; d_gene: TRBD2; v_gene: TRBV10-3
CDR3nt: TGCAGTGCCGACCGGTCTAGCGACCACCAAGAGACCCAGTACTTC; CDR3aa: CSADRSSDHQETQYF; j_gene: TRBJ2-5; abundance: NA; d_gene: NA; v_gene: TRBV20-1
CDR3nt: TGTGCCAGCTCATCTCGGACAGACGAGACAGATACGCAGTATTTT; CDR3aa: CASSSRTDETDTQYF; j_gene: TRBJ2-3; abundance: few; d_gene: NA; v_gene: TRBV18
CDR3nt: TGTGCCAGCAGCTTAGGAGGGGTGGACAGGGGCGCGGGCAACACTGAAGCTTTCTTT; CDR3aa: CASSLGGVDRGAGNTEAFF; j_gene: TRBJ1-1; abundance: many; d_gene: TRBD1; v_gene: TRBV7-2
CDR3nt: TGCAGTGCTTGGCCCACGGGGGGCTGGAACACTGAAGCTTTCTTT; CDR3aa: CSAWPTGGWNTEAFF; j_gene: TRBJ1-1; abundance: NA; d_gene: NA; v_gene: TRBV20-1
CDR3nt: TGTGCCAGCAGCCGCCGAAGCAACGGTTATTCACCCCTCCACTTT; CDR3aa: CASSRRSNGYSPLHF; j_gene: TRBJ1-6; abundance: NA; d_gene: NA; v_gene: TRBV7-6
CDR3nt: TGTGCCAGCAGCTTACGGGACTTCCCCACAGATACGCAGTATTTT; CDR3aa: CASSLRDFPTDTQYF; j_gene: TRBJ2-3; abundance: many; d_gene: NA; v_gene: TRBV7-9
CDR3nt: TGTGCCAGCAGCGACTCCGTGGGGACCCCCTACAATGAGCAGTTCTTC; CDR3aa: CASSDSVGTPYNEQFF; j_gene: TRBJ2-1; abundance: NA; d_gene: NA; v_gene: TRBV9
CDR3nt: TGTGCCAGTAGTATCAGACAGCACAATGAGCAGTTCTTC; CDR3aa: CASSIRQHNEQFF; j_gene: TRBJ2-1; abundance: NA; d_gene: NA; v_gene: TRBV19
CDR3nt: TGTGCCAGCAGGGGTGGCAGGGCCCACAATGAGCAGTTCTTC; CDR3aa: CASRGGRAHNEQFF; j_gene: TRBJ2-1; abundance: few; d_gene: NA; v_gene: TRBV28
CDR3nt: TGTGCCATCAGTGAGTACCCAGAAGAGACCCAGTACTTC; CDR3aa: CAISEYPEETQYF; j_gene: TRBJ2-5; abundance: NA; d_gene: NA; v_gene: TRBV10-3
CDR3nt: TGTGCCACCTGGAACAGTTGGAACATTCAGTACTTC; CDR3aa: CATWNSWNIQYF; j_gene: TRBJ2-4; abundance: few; d_gene: NA; v_gene: TRBV27
CDR3nt: TGTGCCAGCAGAACAGGGAGCGCTGAAGCTTTCTTT; CDR3aa: CASRTGSAEAFF; j_gene: TRBJ1-1; abundance: NA; d_gene: NA; v_gene: TRBV7-9
CDR3nt: TGTGCCAGCAGCCTAAGGACTAGCGGCTCCTACAATGAGCAGTTCTTC; CDR3aa: CASSLRTSGSYNEQFF; j_gene: TRBJ2-1; abundance: many; d_gene: TRBD2; v_gene: TRBV7-6
CDR3nt: TGTGCCAGCAGCCCTTGGGACAGGGGGCCAGATACGCAGTATTTT; CDR3aa: CASSPWDRGPDTQYF; j_gene: TRBJ2-3; abundance: NA; d_gene: TRBD1; v_gene: TRBV7-3
CDR3nt: TGTGCCAGCAGTCTCGGGGAGGGGGCCTACAATGAGCAGTTCTTC; CDR3aa: CASSLGEGAYNEQFF; j_gene: TRBJ2-1; abundance: NA; d_gene: NA; v_gene: TRBV2
CDR3nt: TGTGCCAGCAGCCCGACAGGGGTGCAGGGCTACACCTTC; CDR3aa: CASSPTGVQGYTF; j_gene: TRBJ1-2; abundance: few; d_gene: TRBD1; v_gene: TRBV12-3/TRBV12-4
CDR3nt: TGTGCCAGCAGCTTAAAACGGGTGAACACCGGGGAGCTGTTTTTT; CDR3aa: CASSLKRVNTGELFF; j_gene: TRBJ2-2; abundance: many; d_gene: NA; v_gene: TRBV7-6
CDR3nt: TGCAGCGTTAACGGTCCCGTTAGCGGGGTCACAGATACGCAGTATTTT; CDR3aa: CSVNGPVSGVTDTQYF; j_gene: TRBJ2-3; abundance: NA; d_gene: TRBD2; v_gene: TRBV29-1
CDR3nt: TGTGCCACCAGCCCAGTGGTCGGGCTGAACACCGGGGAGCTGTTTTTT; CDR3aa: CATSPVVGLNTGELFF; j_gene: TRBJ2-2; abundance: NA; d_gene: NA; v_gene: TRBV15
CDR3nt: TGTGCCAGTAAACGGGGGCCTTACACTGAAGCTTTCTTT; CDR3aa: CASKRGPYTEAFF; j_gene: TRBJ1-1; abundance: few; d_gene: NA; v_gene: TRBV19
CDR3nt: TGTGCCAGCAGTTTACAGGGGGCGAACTACGAGCAGTACTTC; CDR3aa: CASSLQGANYEQYF; j_gene: TRBJ2-7; abundance: medium-sized; d_gene: TRBD1; v_gene: TRBV27
CDR3nt: TGTGCCAGTGCCATGACAGGGTTCAGCCAGCCCCAGCATTTT; CDR3aa: CASAMTGFSQPQHF; j_gene: TRBJ1-5; abundance: NA; d_gene: TRBD1; v_gene: TRBV27
CDR3nt: TGCGCCAGCAGCGGGGGCCACATCTCCTACAATGAGCAGTTCTTC; CDR3aa: CASSGGHISYNEQFF; j_gene: TRBJ2-1; abundance: NA; d_gene: NA; v_gene: TRBV4-1
CDR3nt: TGTGCCAGCAGCACTATAGCGGGGGGGATGGAGACCCAGTACTTC; CDR3aa: CASSTIAGGMETQYF; j_gene: TRBJ2-5; abundance: NA; d_gene: TRBD2; v_gene: TRBV7-2
CDR3nt: TGTGCCAGCAGTTACTCGATCGCGGGGGGGCCCGACAATGAGCAGTTCTTC; CDR3aa: CASSYSIAGGPDNEQFF; j_gene: TRBJ2-1; abundance: few; d_gene: TRBD2; v_gene: TRBV6-2/TRBV6-3
CDR3nt: TGTGCCAGCAGCAGAACAGGGTTCAATCAGCCCCAGCATTTT; CDR3aa: CASSRTGFNQPQHF; j_gene: TRBJ1-5; abundance: many; d_gene: NA; v_gene: TRBV7-2
CDR3nt: TGTGCCAGCACAGGGGCAGTCACCGGGGAGCTGTTTTTT; CDR3aa: CASTGAVTGELFF; j_gene: TRBJ2-2; abundance: few; d_gene: NA; v_gene: TRBV5-4
CDR3nt: TGTGCCAGCAGCCCGGGGACAGGGGTGAGCTATGGCTACACCTTC; CDR3aa: CASSPGTGVSYGYTF; j_gene: TRBJ1-2; abundance: NA; d_gene: TRBD1; v_gene: TRBV7-9
CDR3nt: TGCGCCAGCAGCCAAGAGCCGCCGCAGGGCTCTGGAAACACCATATATTTT; CDR3aa: CASSQEPPQGSGNTIYF; j_gene: TRBJ1-3; abundance: few; d_gene: NA; v_gene: TRBV4-1
CDR3nt: TGTGCCAGCATTTCCAACATAGAGGGGACCCAGTACTTC; CDR3aa: CASISNIEGTQYF; j_gene: TRBJ2-5; abundance: NA; d_gene: NA; v_gene: TRBV12-3/TRBV12-4
CDR3nt: TGTGCCAGCAGCTTAGCGGCTCAATCCCTATATAGCAATCAGCCCCAGCATTTT; CDR3aa: CASSLAAQSLYSNQPQHF; j_gene: TRBJ1-5; abundance: many; d_gene: NA; v_gene: TRBV7-8
CDR3nt: TGTGCCAGCAGCCCGCGCACGGGAGGGGGAAACATTCAGTACTTC; CDR3aa: CASSPRTGGGNIQYF; j_gene: TRBJ2-4; abundance: few; d_gene: TRBD2; v_gene: TRBV5-5
CDR3nt: TGTGCCACCAGCAGGGATAGGAGCATCCCCCAAGCTTTCTTT; CDR3aa: CATSRDRSIPQAFF; j_gene: TRBJ1-1; abundance: NA; d_gene: NA; v_gene: TRBV15
CDR3nt: TGTGCCAGTAGTTGGGGGGAATCCTACGAGCAGTACTTC; CDR3aa: CASSWGESYEQYF; j_gene: TRBJ2-7; abundance: NA; d_gene: NA; v_gene: TRBV19
CDR3nt: TGTGCCATCAGTGGGAGCGACAGGGAGGTTGGAGAGACCCAGTACTTC; CDR3aa: CAISGSDREVGETQYF; j_gene: TRBJ2-5; abundance: NA; d_gene: NA; v_gene: TRBV10-3
CDR3nt: TGCGCCAGCAGCCAGGAGGACTGGCGAGGTCCAGATACGCAGTATTTT; CDR3aa: CASSQEDWRGPDTQYF; j_gene: TRBJ2-3; abundance: NA; d_gene: NA; v_gene: TRBV4-3
CDR3nt: TGTGCCAGTAGTCCTACCCACGTGTTGAACACTGAAGCTTTCTTT; CDR3aa: CASSPTHVLNTEAFF; j_gene: TRBJ1-1; abundance: few; d_gene: NA; v_gene: TRBV19
CDR3nt: TGTGCCAGCAGCGCAACGGGATCTCTGAGCACAGATACGCAGTATTTT; CDR3aa: CASSATGSLSTDTQYF; j_gene: TRBJ2-3; abundance: many; d_gene: NA; v_gene: TRBV7-2
CDR3nt: TGTGCCAGCAGCAACACTTCTAGGGCAGGGAAGGATACGCAGTATTTT; CDR3aa: CASSNTSRAGKDTQYF; j_gene: TRBJ2-3; abundance: NA; d_gene: NA; v_gene: TRBV7-4
CDR3nt: TGTGCCATCAGGCAGGTCAGAACCTCTGGGGCCAACGTCCTGACTTTC; CDR3aa: CAIRQVRTSGANVLTF; j_gene: TRBJ2-6; abundance: few; d_gene: NA; v_gene: TRBV10-3